These 19 T cell receptor beta chains were all obtained from the same sample, sequenced in a study of blood T cell repertoires in COVID-19. Here immunoSEQ multiplex PCR was the method, and the copy in TCRdb shows in-frame clones only, minus some. Of about 190,000 clones listed, about 88% were seen once; the top ten hold around 5.9%. The material sequenced was peripheral blood. The origin of the receptors is a woman aged 40 to 50 who had recovered from COVID-19.

The rearrangement links TRBV11-2 to TRBJ2-3; TRBD2 aligns across 8 bases. The V gene end was trimmed by 6 bases and the J gene end by 4 bases; junction bases not matched to a gene: 12. Germline V lookup: CDR1 SGHAT, CDR2 FQNNGV. The CDR3 extends over 16 amino acids. CDR3 DNA sequence: TGTGCCAGCAGTCGGGCCGGGACTAGAGTGGCAGATACGCAGTATTTT. Translating it yields CASSRAGTRVADTQYF.

The rearrangement links TRBV7-2 to TRBJ1-2, with D unclear. V shed 1 base and J shed 3 bases, with 9 bases lying between them. Germline CDR1 and CDR2: SGHTA and FQGNSA. The CDR3 is made up of 14 amino acids. The CDR3 reads CASSLGPTYYGYTF. In nucleotides, the CDR3 is TGTGCCAGCAGCTTAGGCCCCACTTACTATGGCTACACCTTC. The variable domain in full, with the rest retrieved from reference TRBV7-2 and TRBJ1-2, is GAGVSQSPSNKVTEKGKDVELRCDPISGHTALYWYRQSLGQGLEFLIYFQGNSAPDKSGLPSDRFSAERTGGSVSTLTIQRTQQEDSAVYLCASSLGPTYYGYTFGSGTRLTVV.

The rearrangement joins TRBV30 to TRBJ1-1; 10 bases line up with TRBD1. Germline loops: CDR1 GTSNPN, CDR2 SVGIG (reference sequence). The CDR3 runs to 16 residues. Trimming removed 0 bases from V and 1 base from J; junction bases left unmatched: 5. This chain's CDR3 is CAWSVWTGGTNTEAFF. CDR3 DNA sequence: TGTGCCTGGAGTGTCTGGACAGGGGGAACGAACACTGAAGCTTTCTTT.

This chain joins TRBV2 and TRBJ2-3; D is possibly TRBD2 (6 bases). Per the germline V gene, CDR1 is SNHLY and CDR2 is FYNNEI. The CDR3 has 14 amino acids. The V and J ends lost 8 bases and 9 bases respectively, with 21 bases between them. The CDR3 DNA follows: TGTGCCAGCGGGGGGTCCCAGGTGGGGCGGACGCAGTATTTT. Translation: CASGGSQVGRTQYF.

The rearrangement uses TRBV27 and TRBJ2-1, with 15 bases matching TRBD2. The V gene's germline CDR1 is MNHEY and CDR2 SMNVEV (reference sequence). V lost 0 bases to trimming and J lost 10 bases; unmatched junction nucleotides: 10. CDR3 size: 18 residues. Written as DNA, the CDR3 is TGTGCCAGCAGTTTATCGCCCGGACTAGCGGGAGGGACCATCGAGCAGTTCTTC. This codes for CASSLSPGLAGGTIEQFF.

The chain employs TRBV19 and TRBJ2-3, with D unclear. Trimming cost V 8 bases and J 0 bases, with 9 bases left between them. The CDR3 has 13 amino acids. Germline assignment: CDR1 LNHDA and CDR2 SQIVND (reference sequence). The CDR3 sequence: CASSLPSTDTQYF. The CDR3 DNA is TGTGCCAGTTCCCTTCCCAGCACAGATACGCAGTATTTT.

The J gene is TRBJ2-2, the V gene TRBV28; no clear D. The ends were cut back, 6 bases at V and 2 bases at J, with 4 bases in the middle. The germline V gene encodes CDR1 MDHEN and CDR2 SYDVKM. This CDR3 contains 12 residues. The CDR3 reads CASRLNTGELFF. The CDR3 DNA sequence: TGTGCCAGCAGACTCAACACCGGGGAGCTGTTTTTT.

This clone was detected only once. V and J are TRBV7-7 and TRBJ2-2, with TRBD1 as a possible D gene (5 bases). The CDR3 spans 14 residues. V shed 5 bases and J shed 1 base, with 8 bases lying between them. The germline gives CDR1 SSHAT, CDR2 FNYEAQ (reference sequence). The CDR3 DNA sequence: TGTGCCAGCAGCCGAGACAGGAACACCGGGGAGCTGTTTTTT. Protein: CASSRDRNTGELFF.

The J gene is TRBJ2-1, the V gene TRBV11-2, with 11 positions matching TRBD2. The CDR3 has 15 amino acids. V shed 3 bases, J shed 3 bases, and the junction held 1 base outside the gene matches. The germline V gene encodes CDR1 SGHAT and CDR2 FQNNGV. CDR3 coding DNA: TGTGCCAGCAGCTTGGGACTAGCGGACTACAATGAGCAGTTCTTC. This sequence encodes CASSLGLADYNEQFF.

A remark on this clone: This CDR3 is also generated by other DNA sequences in the sample. This chain links TRBV3-1 (or the pseudogene TRBV3-2) with TRBJ1-5; tentative D call: TRBD1 (6 bases). Germline assignment: CDR1 LGHDT and CDR2 YNNKEL (reference sequence). The V end was cut by 2 bases, the J end by 5 bases, with 16 bases between. The CDR3 loop spans 16 amino acids. This CDR3 is CASSQSALGGYQPQHF. The CDR3 DNA reads TGTGCCAGCAGCCAATCGGCGTTAGGGGGTTATCAGCCCCAGCATTTT.

This sequence joins TRBV19 and TRBJ2-1, with 14 bases fitting TRBD2. CDR3 length equals 17 residues. After removal of 4 bases from V and 5 bases from J, the junction contained 7 bases not matched to a gene. The germline CDR1 and CDR2 sequences are LNHDA and SQIVND (reference sequence). The DNA for the CDR3 is TGTGCCAGTAGTAACACTCCGGGACTAGCGGGAGACAATGAGCAGTTCTTC. Translated, it gives CASSNTPGLAGDNEQFF.

The chain joins TRBV10-3 to TRBJ2-2; 12 nucleotides align to TRBD2. Germline CDR1 ENHRY, CDR2 SYGVKD. The CDR3 extends over 17 amino acids. Trimming took 8 bases from V and 2 from J; bases not matched to a gene: 9. The CDR3 spells CAISETGLAGNTGELFF. The CDR3 DNA is TGTGCCATCTCCGAGACAGGACTAGCGGGAAACACCGGGGAGCTGTTTTTT.

The chain couples TRBV3-1 (or the pseudogene TRBV3-2) to TRBJ2-5, with D tentatively TRBD2 (5 bases). CDR1 is LGHDT and CDR2 is YNNKEL in the germline V gene (reference sequence). CDR3 length: 14 amino acids. V lost 0 bases to trimming and J lost 4 bases, with 9 bases between them. As DNA, the CDR3 is TGTGCCAGCAGCCAAGAACCTAGCTTAGAGACCCAGTACTTC. Translated: CASSQEPSLETQYF.

This clone was detected once. The rearrangement links TRBV6-6 to TRBJ1-1; D unresolved. Trimming shortened V by 2 bases and J by 5 bases, and 9 bases separated the two germline ends. The CDR3 contains 13 residues. Germline V lookup: CDR1 MNHNY, CDR2 SVGAGI (reference sequence). The CDR3 DNA reads TGTGCCAGCAGTTACGCTATAACGACTGAAGCTTTCTTT. Translating it yields CASSYAITTEAFF.

This clone was seen once. The chain carries TRBV7-9 and TRBJ2-7; D unresolved. The CDR3 contains 12 residues. Germline V CDR1 and CDR2: SEHNR, FQNEAQ (reference sequence). V gave up 2 bases and J gave up 5 bases, with 7 bases separating them. The CDR3 sequence: CASSLLSDEQYF. DNA of the CDR3: TGTGCCAGCAGCTTATTGAGTGACGAGCAGTACTTC.

The chain couples TRBV3-1 (or the pseudogene TRBV3-2) to TRBJ1-6; TRBD1 matches at 8 bases. Germline CDR1 and CDR2: LGHDT and YNNKEL (reference sequence). V dropped 7 bases and J dropped 10; count of bases not matched to a gene: 12. CDR3 size: 15 residues. The CDR3 region has the DNA TGTGCCAGCAACACCCCCGGGACAGGCTACTCACCCCTCCACTTT. As protein: CASNTPGTGYSPLHF.

Written as DNA, the CDR3 is TGTGCCAGCAGTACCCCAGACAGTAATGAAAAACTGTTTTTT. This gives the protein CASSTPDSNEKLFF. V usage is TRBV28 and J usage is TRBJ1-4, with D perhaps TRBD1 (5 bases). V was trimmed by 5 bases and J by 4 bases, leaving 11 bases between them. The CDR3 is made up of 14 amino acids. The V gene's germline CDR1 is MDHEN and CDR2 SYDVKM.

This chain uses TRBV5-5 with TRBJ2-1; 12 bases agree with TRBD2. CDR3 size: 15 residues. Germline V gene lookup returns CDR1 SGHKS and CDR2 YYEKEE (reference sequence). The V and J ends lost 4 bases and 10 bases, in that order; junction bases with no gene match: 9. The CDR3 loop is CASSNPGLAGSEQFF. CDR3 in DNA: TGTGCCAGCAGCAACCCGGGACTAGCGGGTTCCGAGCAGTTCTTC.

The chain joins TRBV5-1 to TRBJ2-3, with 11 nucleotides matching TRBD2. CDR1 and CDR2 (germline): SGHRS, YFSETQ. CDR3 length equals 17 residues. Germline trimming cut 4 bases from V and 6 bases from J; bases unmatched to any gene: 13. The CDR3, as DNA: TGCGCCAGCAGCAGGGGGGCACTAGCGGGAGTTGTGGATACGCAGTATTTT. Amino acid sequence: CASSRGALAGVVDTQYF.